Below, 18 T cell receptor beta chains from the same sample are listed, as sequenced in a study of T cell clonality in common variable immunodeficiency. Using immunoSEQ multiplex PCR, the repertoire was profiled, and TCRdb retains in-frame clones only, with some absent. The table lists under 45,000 clones, no singletons, with 3% to 4.5% in the top ten. Sequenced input: peripheral blood mononuclear cells. The receptors originated from a person aged 18 to 70 in good health.

This clone was seen many times. The read stops 3 residues short of the end of the CDR3; the missing end is completed from the germline J gene. V and J are TRBV5-1 and TRBJ2-4; 10 bases are a match to TRBD1. The CDR3 is made up of 15 amino acids. CDR1 is SGHRS and CDR2 is YFSETQ in the germline V gene. Trimming took 0 bases from V and 6 from J; bases not matched to a gene: 3. The CDR3 loop reads CASSLGQGAGNIQYF. The DNA read from the CDR3 is TGCGCCAGCAGCTTGGGACAGGGGGCCGGAAACATT.

A remark on this clone: With a much larger clone just one base away, this may be a read error. The sample holds other DNA sequences that translate to the same CDR3. CDR3 sequence: CASSLNAGDYEQYF. The sequenced part of the CDR3 DNA is TGTGCCAGCAGCTTAAATGCAGGGGACTACGAG. The chain joins TRBV11-3 to TRBJ2-7, with a weak D call TRBD1 (6 bases). The read falls 3 residues short of the CDR3 end, and the missing part is taken from the germline J gene. Per the germline V gene, CDR1 is SGHNT and CDR2 is YENEEA. V lost 2 bases, J lost 3 bases, and 11 bases lay in between. This CDR3 region has 14 residues. Together with reference TRBV11-3 and TRBJ2-7, the CDR3 gives the full variable domain: EAGVVQSPRYKIIEKKQPVAFWCNPISGHNTLYWYLQNLGQGPELLIRYENEEAVDDSQLPKDRFSAERLKGVDSTLKIQPAELGDSAVYLCASSLNAGDYEQYFGPGTRLTVT.

This clone was seen ten or more times. The DNA ends 3 residues before the CDR3 does, and the rest of the CDR3 is filled in from the germline J gene. The rearrangement uses TRBV19 and TRBJ2-7; TRBD2 matches at 7 bases. CDR1 and CDR2 (germline): LNHDA, SQIVND (reference sequence). This CDR3 contains 15 residues. The V gene end was trimmed by 1 base and the J gene end by 3 bases; junction bases not matched to a gene: 6. Here the CDR3 reads CASSIGEGGVYEQYF. The sequenced part of the CDR3 DNA is TGTGCCAGTAGTATAGGAGAGGGAGGGGTCTACGAG.

This clone came up a few times. The read finishes 3 residues shy of the CDR3 end, and the germline J gene is used to complete it. J is TRBJ1-4 and V is TRBV7-9; no clear D. The V gene lost 3 bases and the J gene lost 6 bases, with 8 bases spanning the gap. The CDR3 extends over 13 amino acids. From germline, CDR1 is SEHNR and CDR2 FQNEAQ (reference sequence). The covered CDR3 bases are TGTGCCAGCAGCTTTTTCGCAGATGAAAAA. It is translated as CASSFFADEK. The entire CDR3 is CASSFFADEKLFF.

The sample holds a few counts of this clone. The CDR3 is cut off 3 residues early in the read; its end comes from the germline J gene. V gene TRBV19 combines with J gene TRBJ2-7, with TRBD1 matching 10 bases. V was clipped by 7 bases and J by 6 bases; unmatched bases: 9. Germline V gene lookup returns CDR1 LNHDA and CDR2 SQIVND (reference sequence). The CDR3 totals 14 residues. The covered CDR3 bases are TGTGCCAGTACCTTAGACAGGGGGCGCGGCGAG. Protein sequence: CASTLDRGRGE. The entire CDR3 sequence reads CASTLDRGRGEQYF. Drawing the rest from reference TRBV19 and TRBJ2-7, the complete variable domain is DGGITQSPKYLFRKEGQNVTLSCEQNLNHDAMYWYRQDPGQGLRLIYYSQIVNDFQKGDIAEGYSVSREKKESFPLTVTSAQKNPTAFYLCASTLDRGRGEQYFGPGTRLTVT.

As concerns this clone: The CDR3 extends 3 residues past the end of the read, so its final part is completed from the germline J gene. This chain joins TRBV7-8 and TRBJ1-5, with a weak D call TRBD1 (6 bases). The ends were cut back, 5 bases at V and 3 bases at J, with 8 bases in the middle. The CDR3 extends over 13 amino acids. Looked up from germline, CDR1 is SGHVS and CDR2 is FQNEAQ. The CDR3: CASSRTDNQPQHF. The CDR3 bases that were read are TGTGCCAGCAGCCGGACAGACAATCAGCCC.

Regarding this clone: Read sequence stops 3 residues before the CDR3 end, and the germline J gene provides the missing end. The V call is TRBV5-1, the J call TRBJ2-3; 13 bases line up with TRBD2. With 4 bases clipped from V and 0 bases from J, the junction kept 11 bases outside the gene matches. Germline CDR1 and CDR2: SGHRS and YFSETQ. The CDR3 contains 19 residues. The DNA read from the CDR3 is TGCGCCAGCAGCATTAACCCGACTAGCGGGAGGCCTAGCACAGATACG. Protein sequence: CASSINPTSGRPSTDT. Given in full, the CDR3 is CASSINPTSGRPSTDTQYF. Combining the CDR3 with reference TRBV5-1 and TRBJ2-3 gives the whole variable domain KAGVTQTPRYLIKTRGQQVTLSCSPISGHRSVSWYQQTPGQGLQFLFEYFSETQRNKGNFPGRFSGRQFSNSRSEMNVSTLELGDSALYLCASSINPTSGRPSTDTQYFGPGTRLTVL.

This clone was seen at least ten times. Read coverage stops 3 residues before the CDR3 terminus; the germline J gene supplies the remainder. This chain connects TRBV2 to TRBJ1-2, with D hard to call. Germline lookup yields CDR1 SNHLY and CDR2 FYNNEI. This CDR3 spans 15 amino acids. The V gene lost 3 bases and the J gene lost 1 base, with 12 bases spanning the gap. CDR3 DNA, as far as it was read: TGTGCCAGCAGTGAGGAGGCAGGAGATAACTATGGC. Its protein product is CASSEEAGDNYG. The full CDR3 sequence reads CASSEEAGDNYGYTF.

This clone was counted at least ten times. The read finishes 3 residues shy of the CDR3 end, and the germline J gene is used to complete it. The chain joins TRBV15 to TRBJ2-7; TRBD2 matches at 7 bases. Germline assignment: CDR1 LNHNV and CDR2 YYDKDF (reference sequence). V lost 9 bases, J lost 5 bases, and 10 bases stayed unmatched. The CDR3 consists of 13 residues. The sequenced CDR3 bases are TGTGCCACTAAGCCCTACCGGGGGGACGAG. This codes for CATKPYRGDE. The complete CDR3 sequence is CATKPYRGDEQYF. The full variable domain, rest sourced from reference TRBV15 and TRBJ2-7, is DAMVIQNPRYQVTQFGKPVTLSCSQTLNHNVMYWYQQKSSQAPKLLFHYYDKDFNNEADTPDNFQSRRPNTSFCFLDIRSPGLGDTAMYLCATKPYRGDEQYFGPGTRLTVT.

This clone was observed at least ten times. Read coverage stops 3 residues before the CDR3 terminus; the germline J gene supplies the remainder. This rearrangement joins TRBV5-4 to TRBJ2-2; tentative D call: TRBD1 (5 bases). The CDR3 sequence is 14 residues long. Germline CDR1 and CDR2: SGHNT and YYREEE (reference sequence). With 4 bases removed from V and 6 bases from J, the gap between germline ends came to 13 bases. The CDR3 DNA, read in part, is TGTGCCAGCAGCCCGGACACCTCATCCGGGGAG. This sequence encodes CASSPDTSSGE. The whole CDR3 sequence reads CASSPDTSSGELFF.

This clone was counted many times. The CDR3 end is not reached by the read, which stops 3 residues before it; the germline J gene fills it in. The V gene is TRBV29-1, the J gene TRBJ2-7; D unresolved. The ends were cut back, 5 bases at V and 4 bases at J, with 21 bases in the middle. The CDR3 contains 15 residues. Germline V gene data show CDR1 as SQVTM and CDR2 as ANQGSEA. The CDR3 loop reads CSVILLTPKLYEQYF. The part of the CDR3 DNA that was read is TGCAGCGTTATCCTGCTGACTCCTAAACTATACGAG.

This clone has only a few counts. The read ends 3 residues shy of where the CDR3 ends; the end is completed using the germline J gene. V usage is TRBV5-1 and J usage is TRBJ2-1, with 10 bases identical to TRBD2. V lost 2 bases to trimming and J lost 9 bases; unmatched junction nucleotides: 8. Germline values: CDR1 SGHRS, CDR2 YFSETQ. The length of the CDR3 is 15 residues. The sequenced part of the CDR3 DNA is TGCGCCAGCAGCTTCCTAGCGGGAGCTTCTAGTGAG. It translates to CASSFLAGASSE. The whole CDR3 sequence reads CASSFLAGASSEQFF.

Comments on this clone: The read stops 3 residues short of the end of the CDR3; the missing end is completed from the germline J gene. The V call is TRBV20-1, the J call TRBJ2-7; 7 positions agree with TRBD1. V lost 3 bases, J lost 2 bases, and 7 bases stayed unmatched. CDR1 is DFQATT, CDR2 SNEGSKA, per germline (reference sequence). The CDR3 runs to 14 residues. The CDR3 bases that were read are TGCAGTGCTAGCGAAATGACAGGGCCCTACGAG. It specifies CSASEMTGPYE. From start to end, the CDR3 is CSASEMTGPYEQYF.

On this clone: Sequencing ends 3 residues short of the CDR3 end; the germline J gene provides the rest. The V call is TRBV19, the J call TRBJ2-1; tentative D call: TRBD2 (5 bases). Germline V lookup: CDR1 LNHDA, CDR2 SQIVND (reference sequence). Trimming removed 6 bases at V and 0 bases at J, with 18 bases between. The length of the CDR3 is 17 residues. CDR3 sequence reads: CASRGEGGSSSYNEQFF. The sequenced CDR3 bases are TGTGCCAGTAGGGGCGAGGGCGGGTCGAGCTCCTACAATGAG.

At least ten counts were recorded for this clone. The CDR3 goes on 3 residues after the read ends, and that part is filled in from the germline J gene. The rearrangement links TRBV19 to TRBJ2-3, with D tentatively TRBD1 (6 bases). Germline CDR1 LNHDA, CDR2 SQIVND (reference sequence). There are 13 residues in the CDR3. Trimming pared 4 bases from V and 3 bases from J, leaving 8 bases between. CDR3 bases read: TGTGCCAGTAGTAAGGACAGAACAGATACG. Residues: CASSKDRTDT. The whole CDR3 sequence reads CASSKDRTDTQYF.

This clone has at least ten counts. Read sequence stops 3 residues before the CDR3 end, and the germline J gene provides the missing end. This sequence joins TRBV4-2 and TRBJ2-7; tentatively, D is TRBD2 (6 bases). CDR1 and CDR2 (germline): LGHNA, YNFKEQ. CDR3 size: 17 residues. Trimming left V 4 bases short and J 0 bases short, with 19 bases between. The CDR3 DNA, read in part, is TGTGCCAGCAGCCCGTCCCTCAGCGGGCGAAGCTCCTACGAG. Its protein product is CASSPSLSGRSSYE. The whole CDR3 protein reads CASSPSLSGRSSYEQYF.

This clone was picked up many times. Read coverage stops 3 residues before the CDR3 terminus; the germline J gene supplies the remainder. The J gene is TRBJ2-1, the V gene TRBV20-1; D possibly corresponds to TRBD2 (6 bases). Per germline, CDR1 DFQATT and CDR2 SNEGSKA (reference sequence). The CDR3 is made up of 15 amino acids. V was trimmed by 1 base and J by 6 bases, leaving 16 bases between them. CDR3 DNA, as far as it was read: TGCAGTGCTAGAGGGCCAGGGAGGAAGGGCAATGAG. Its protein product is CSARGPGRKGNE. The whole CDR3 is CSARGPGRKGNEQFF.

This clone has at least ten counts. The missing CDR3 end, 3 residues past where the read stops, is filled in from the germline J gene. The chain uses TRBV29-1 and TRBJ1-3; 8 nucleotides line up with TRBD1. Germline V lookup: CDR1 SQVTM, CDR2 ANQGSEA. J gave up 6 bases and V 8 bases, and 9 bases lay outside the gene matches. This CDR3 contains 13 residues. CDR3 sequence: CSSDRGIQNTIYF. The DNA read from the CDR3 is TGCAGCTCCGACAGGGGTATACAAAACACC.